This T cell receptor beta chain was retrieved from a study of post-analysis software for immune sequencing data. Study overall: Several disease courses (relapsing-remitting, secondary progressive and progressive-relapsing) of multiple sclerosis were included.

Unique molecular identifiers were built into the TCR beta cDNA libraries. A population of 1 to 10 million T cells gave rise to about 500,000 cDNA molecules. TCRdb fed the PCR reads into MiXCR, producing one record per CDR3 protein. The sample has roughly 650,000 distinct CDR3 sequences; roughly three fifths are singletons. Worth noting for this clonotype: Its antigen is not identified.

Trimming took 4 bases from V and 0 from J, leaving 22 bases between them. Germline assignment: CDR1 SGHRS and CDR2 YFSETQ. CDR3 length: 18 residues. General study points: Four to six TRBV segments, including TRBV5-6, TRBV5-1 and TRBV20-1, were more frequent in patients than controls. Same-batch samples co-clustered strongly by F measure. Among multiple sclerosis patients, normalized Chao1 diversity was significantly below that of controls.

The sequence was obtained from a girl under 10 years old with multiple sclerosis. Sequencing input: blood. The chain uses TRBV5-1 and TRBJ2-5, with D possibly TRBD2 on 5 matching bases. This CDR3 is CASSLPARLDWDQETQYF. The CDR3, as DNA: TGCGCCAGCAGCCTCCCCGCCAGACTGGACTGGGACCAAGAGACCCAGTACTTC.